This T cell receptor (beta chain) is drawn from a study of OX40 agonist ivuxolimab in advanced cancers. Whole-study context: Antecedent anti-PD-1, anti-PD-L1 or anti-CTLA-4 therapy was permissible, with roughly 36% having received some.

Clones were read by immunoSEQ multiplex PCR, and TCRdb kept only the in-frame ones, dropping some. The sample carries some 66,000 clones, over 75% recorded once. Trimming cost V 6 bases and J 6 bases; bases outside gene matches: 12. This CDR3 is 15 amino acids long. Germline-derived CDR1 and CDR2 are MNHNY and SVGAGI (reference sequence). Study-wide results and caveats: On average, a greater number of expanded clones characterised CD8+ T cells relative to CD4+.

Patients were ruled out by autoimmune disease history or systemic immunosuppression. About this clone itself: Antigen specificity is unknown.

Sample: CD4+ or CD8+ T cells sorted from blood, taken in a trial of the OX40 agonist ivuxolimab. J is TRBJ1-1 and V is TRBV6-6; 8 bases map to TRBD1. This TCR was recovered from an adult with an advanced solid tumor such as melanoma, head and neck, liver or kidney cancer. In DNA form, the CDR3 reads TGTGCCAGCAGGGTAAAGACAGGGGTAAGGGCTGAAGCTTTCTTT. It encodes CASRVKTGVRAEAFF.